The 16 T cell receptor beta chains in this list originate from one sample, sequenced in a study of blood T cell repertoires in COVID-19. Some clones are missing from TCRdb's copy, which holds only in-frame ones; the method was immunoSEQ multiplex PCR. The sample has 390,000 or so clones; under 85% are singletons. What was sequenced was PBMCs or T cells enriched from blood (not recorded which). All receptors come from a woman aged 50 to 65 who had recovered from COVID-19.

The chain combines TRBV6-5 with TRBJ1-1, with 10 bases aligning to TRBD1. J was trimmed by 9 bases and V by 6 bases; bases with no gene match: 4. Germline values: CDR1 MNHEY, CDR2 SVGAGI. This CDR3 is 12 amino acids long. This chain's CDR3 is CASRGTGDQAFF. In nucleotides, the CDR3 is TGTGCCAGCAGGGGGACAGGGGATCAAGCTTTCTTT.

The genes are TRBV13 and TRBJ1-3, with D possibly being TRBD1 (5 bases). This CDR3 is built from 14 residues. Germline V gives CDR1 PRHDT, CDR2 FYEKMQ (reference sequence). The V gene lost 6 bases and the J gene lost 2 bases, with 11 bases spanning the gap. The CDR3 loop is CASSRAGAGNTIYF. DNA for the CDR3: TGTGCCAGCAGTCGGGCGGGGGCTGGAAACACCATATATTTT.

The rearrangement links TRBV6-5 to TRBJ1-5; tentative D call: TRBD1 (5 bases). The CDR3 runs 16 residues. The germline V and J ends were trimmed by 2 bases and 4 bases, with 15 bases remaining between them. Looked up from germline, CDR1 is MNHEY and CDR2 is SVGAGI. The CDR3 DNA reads TGTGCCAGCAGTTACGTAGGACAACCCAATAATCAGCCCCAGCATTTT. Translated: CASSYVGQPNNQPQHF.

The CDR3 DNA reads as TGTGCCAGCAGCCCCCGGACAGCCAACTATGGCTACACCTTC. Translation: CASSPRTANYGYTF. V and J are TRBV3-1 (or the pseudogene TRBV3-2) and TRBJ1-2; perhaps TRBD1 as D (6 bases). The CDR3 has 14 residues. The germline gives CDR1 LGHDT, CDR2 YNNKEL (reference sequence). With 4 bases removed from V and 2 bases from J, the gap between germline ends came to 11 bases.

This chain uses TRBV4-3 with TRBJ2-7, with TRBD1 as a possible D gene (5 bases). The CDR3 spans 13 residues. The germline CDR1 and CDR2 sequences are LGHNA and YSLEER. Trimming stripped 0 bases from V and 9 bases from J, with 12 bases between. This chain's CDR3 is CASSQDFGQGQYF. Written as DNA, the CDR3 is TGCGCCAGCAGCCAAGACTTCGGCCAGGGGCAGTACTTC.

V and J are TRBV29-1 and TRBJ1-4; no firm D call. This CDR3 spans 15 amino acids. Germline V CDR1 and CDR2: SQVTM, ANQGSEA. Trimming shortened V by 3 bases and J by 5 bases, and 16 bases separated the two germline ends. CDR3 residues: CSVEAVTEENEKLFF. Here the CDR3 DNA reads TGCAGCGTTGAGGCTGTAACCGAGGAGAATGAAAAACTGTTTTTT. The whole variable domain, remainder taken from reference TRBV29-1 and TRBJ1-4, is SAVISQKPSRDICQRGTSLTIQCQVDSQVTMMFWYRQQPGQSLTLIATANQGSEATYESGFVIDKFPISRPNLTFSTLTVSNMSPEDSSIYLCSVEAVTEENEKLFFGSGTQLSVL.

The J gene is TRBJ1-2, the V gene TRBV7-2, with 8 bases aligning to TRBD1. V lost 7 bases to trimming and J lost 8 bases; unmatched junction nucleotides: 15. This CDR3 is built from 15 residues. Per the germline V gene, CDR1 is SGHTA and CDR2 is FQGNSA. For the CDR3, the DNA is TGTGCCAGCACCCCGATGATGACAGGGGCAGGGGGCTACACCTTC. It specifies CASTPMMTGAGGYTF.

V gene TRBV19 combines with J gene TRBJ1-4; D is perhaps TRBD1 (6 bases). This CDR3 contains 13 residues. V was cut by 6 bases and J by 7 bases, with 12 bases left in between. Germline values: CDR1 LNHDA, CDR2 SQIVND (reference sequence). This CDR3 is CASRWAGAEKLFF. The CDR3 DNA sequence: TGTGCCAGTAGATGGGCGGGGGCTGAAAAACTGTTTTTT.

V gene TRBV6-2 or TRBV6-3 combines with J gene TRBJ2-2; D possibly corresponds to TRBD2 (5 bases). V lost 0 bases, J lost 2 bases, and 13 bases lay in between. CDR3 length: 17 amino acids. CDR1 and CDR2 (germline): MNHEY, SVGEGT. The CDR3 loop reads CASSYSLGRTNTGELFF. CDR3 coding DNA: TGTGCCAGCAGTTACTCTCTCGGGCGGACTAACACCGGGGAGCTGTTTTTT.

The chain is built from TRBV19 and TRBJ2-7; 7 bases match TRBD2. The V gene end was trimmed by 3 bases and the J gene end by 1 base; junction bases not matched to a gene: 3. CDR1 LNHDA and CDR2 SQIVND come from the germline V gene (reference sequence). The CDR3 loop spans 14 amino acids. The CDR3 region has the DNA TGTGCCAGTAGTATGGGGGGGGTTTCCTACGAGCAGTACTTC. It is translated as CASSMGGVSYEQYF. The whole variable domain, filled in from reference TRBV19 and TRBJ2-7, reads DGGITQSPKYLFRKEGQNVTLSCEQNLNHDAMYWYRQDPGQGLRLIYYSQIVNDFQKGDIAEGYSVSREKKESFPLTVTSAQKNPTAFYLCASSMGGVSYEQYFGPGTRLTVT.

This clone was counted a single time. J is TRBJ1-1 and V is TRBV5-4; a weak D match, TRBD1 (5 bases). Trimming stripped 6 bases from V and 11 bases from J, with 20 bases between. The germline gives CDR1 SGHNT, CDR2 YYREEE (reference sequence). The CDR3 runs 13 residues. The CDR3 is CASNLMGGNGAFF. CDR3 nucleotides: TGTGCCAGCAATTTAATGGGGGGGAACGGGGCTTTCTTT.

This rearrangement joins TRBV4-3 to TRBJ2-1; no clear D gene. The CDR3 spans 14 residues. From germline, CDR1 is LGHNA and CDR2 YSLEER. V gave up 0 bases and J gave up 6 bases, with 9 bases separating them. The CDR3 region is CASSQDLRLNEQFF. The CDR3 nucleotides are TGCGCCAGCAGCCAAGATCTGAGGCTCAATGAGCAGTTCTTC.

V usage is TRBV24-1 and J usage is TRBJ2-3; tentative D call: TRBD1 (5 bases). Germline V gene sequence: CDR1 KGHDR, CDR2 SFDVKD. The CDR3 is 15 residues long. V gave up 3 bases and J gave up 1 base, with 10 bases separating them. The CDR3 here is CATSDRGTGTDTQYF. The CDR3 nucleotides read TGTGCCACCAGTGATAGGGGTACTGGCACAGATACGCAGTATTTT.

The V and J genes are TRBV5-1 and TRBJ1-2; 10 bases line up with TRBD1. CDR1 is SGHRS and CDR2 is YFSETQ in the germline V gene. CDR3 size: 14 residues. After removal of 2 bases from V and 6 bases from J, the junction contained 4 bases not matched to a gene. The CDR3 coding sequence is TGCGCCAGCAGCTTCGGGACAGGGGACGATGGCTACACCTTC. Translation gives CASSFGTGDDGYTF.

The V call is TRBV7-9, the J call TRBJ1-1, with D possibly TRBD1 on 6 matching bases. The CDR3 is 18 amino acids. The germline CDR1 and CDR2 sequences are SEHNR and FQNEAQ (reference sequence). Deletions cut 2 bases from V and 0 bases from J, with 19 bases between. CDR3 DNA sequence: TGTGCCAGCAGCTTACTCCTTAATGGACAGTATTTGAACACTGAAGCTTTCTTT. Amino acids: CASSLLLNGQYLNTEAFF. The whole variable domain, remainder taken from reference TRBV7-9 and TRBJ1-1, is DTGVSQNPRHKITKRGQNVTFRCDPISEHNRLYWYRQTLGQGPEFLTYFQNEAQLEKSRLLSDRFSAERPKGSFSTLEIQRTEQGDSAMYLCASSLLLNGQYLNTEAFFGQGTRLTVV.

CDR3 protein: CASSIQGGGNIQYF. The CDR3 bases are TGTGCCAGTAGTATTCAGGGCGGTGGAAACATTCAGTACTTC. The genes are TRBV19 and TRBJ2-4; weak D call: TRBD1 (5 bases). Germline V CDR1 and CDR2: LNHDA, SQIVND (reference sequence). This CDR3 has 14 residues. V lost 3 bases and J 6 bases, leaving 12 bases between the germline ends.